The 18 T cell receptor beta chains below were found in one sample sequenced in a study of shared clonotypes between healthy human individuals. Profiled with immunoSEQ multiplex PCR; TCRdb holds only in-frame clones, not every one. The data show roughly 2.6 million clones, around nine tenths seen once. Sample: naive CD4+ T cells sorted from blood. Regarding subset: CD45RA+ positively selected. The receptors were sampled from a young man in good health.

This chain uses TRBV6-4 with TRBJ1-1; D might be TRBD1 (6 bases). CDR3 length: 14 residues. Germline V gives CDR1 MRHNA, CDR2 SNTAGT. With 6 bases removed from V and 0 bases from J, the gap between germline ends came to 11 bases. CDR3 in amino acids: CASRPDRLNTEAFF. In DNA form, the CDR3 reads TGTGCCAGCAGACCCGACAGGTTGAACACTGAAGCTTTCTTT.

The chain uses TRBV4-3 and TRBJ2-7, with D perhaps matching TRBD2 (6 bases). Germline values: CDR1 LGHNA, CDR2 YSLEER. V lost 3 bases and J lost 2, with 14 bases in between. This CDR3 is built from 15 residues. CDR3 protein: CASSQGGGVAYEQYF. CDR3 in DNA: TGCGCCAGCAGCCAGGGGGGTGGGGTGGCCTACGAGCAGTACTTC.

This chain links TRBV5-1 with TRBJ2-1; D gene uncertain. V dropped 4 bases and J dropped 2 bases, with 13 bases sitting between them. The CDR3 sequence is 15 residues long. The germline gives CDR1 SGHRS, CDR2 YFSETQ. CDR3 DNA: TGCGCCAGCAGCCCATCGCCAGGCCCCTACAATGAGCAGTTCTTC. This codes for CASSPSPGPYNEQFF.

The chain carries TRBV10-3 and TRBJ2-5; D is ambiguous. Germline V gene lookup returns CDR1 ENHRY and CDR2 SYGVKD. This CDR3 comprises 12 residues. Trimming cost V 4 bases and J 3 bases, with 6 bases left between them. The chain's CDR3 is CAISGQEETQYF. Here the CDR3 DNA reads TGTGCCATCAGTGGACAAGAAGAGACCCAGTACTTC.

The CDR3 coding sequence is TGTGCCAGCAGCTTAGAGCGGGCCCGGGAGACCCAGTACTTC. This codes for CASSLERARETQYF. The V call is TRBV11-2, the J call TRBJ2-5; D perhaps matches TRBD2 (5 bases). The V end lost 0 bases, the J end lost 5 bases, and 10 bases lay between the germline ends. This CDR3 spans 14 amino acids. Germline CDR1 and CDR2: SGHAT and FQNNGV.

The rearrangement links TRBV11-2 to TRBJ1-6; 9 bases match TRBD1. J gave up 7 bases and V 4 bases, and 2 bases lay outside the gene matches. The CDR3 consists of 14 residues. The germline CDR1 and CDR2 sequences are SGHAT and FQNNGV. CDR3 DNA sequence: TGTGCCAGCAGCTCCGGGACAGGGAATTCACCCCTCCACTTT. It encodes CASSSGTGNSPLHF.

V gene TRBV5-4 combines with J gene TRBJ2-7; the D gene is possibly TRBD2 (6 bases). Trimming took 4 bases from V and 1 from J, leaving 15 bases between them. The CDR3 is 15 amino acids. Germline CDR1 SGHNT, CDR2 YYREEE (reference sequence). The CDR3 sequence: CASSPTIGRSYEQYF. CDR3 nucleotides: TGTGCCAGCAGCCCGACTATTGGGAGGTCCTACGAGCAGTACTTC.

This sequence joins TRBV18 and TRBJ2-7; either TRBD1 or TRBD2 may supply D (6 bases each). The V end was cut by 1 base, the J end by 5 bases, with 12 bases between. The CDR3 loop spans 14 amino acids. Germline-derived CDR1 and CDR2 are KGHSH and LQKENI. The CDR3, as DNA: TGTGCCAGCTCACCACGCCGGGGGCTTGACGAGCAGTACTTC. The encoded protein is CASSPRRGLDEQYF.

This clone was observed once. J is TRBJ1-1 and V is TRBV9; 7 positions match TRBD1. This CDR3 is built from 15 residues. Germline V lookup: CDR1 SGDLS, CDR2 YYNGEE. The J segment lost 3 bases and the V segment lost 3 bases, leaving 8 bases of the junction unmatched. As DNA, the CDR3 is TGTGCCAGCAGCGAGCGACAGGGAGCGGACACTGAAGCTTTCTTT. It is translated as CASSERQGADTEAFF. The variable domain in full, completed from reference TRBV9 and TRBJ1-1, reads DSGVTQTPKHLITATGQRVTLRCSPRSGDLSVYWYQQSLDQGLQFLIQYYNGEERAKGNILERFSAQQFPDLHSELNLSSLELGDSALYFCASSERQGADTEAFFGQGTRLTVV.

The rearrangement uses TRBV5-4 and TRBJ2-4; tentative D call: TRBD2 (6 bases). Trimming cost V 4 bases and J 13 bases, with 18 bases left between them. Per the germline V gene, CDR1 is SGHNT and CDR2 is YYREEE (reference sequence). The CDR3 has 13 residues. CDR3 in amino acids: CASSLNVGGLQYF. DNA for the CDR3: TGTGCCAGCAGCCTGAACGTCGGGGGACTCCAGTACTTC.

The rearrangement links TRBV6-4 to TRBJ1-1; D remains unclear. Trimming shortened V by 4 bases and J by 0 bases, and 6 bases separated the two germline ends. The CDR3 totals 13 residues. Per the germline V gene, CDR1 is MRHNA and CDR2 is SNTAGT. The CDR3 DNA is TGTGCCAGCAGTGCCCTTATGAACACTGAAGCTTTCTTT. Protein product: CASSALMNTEAFF.

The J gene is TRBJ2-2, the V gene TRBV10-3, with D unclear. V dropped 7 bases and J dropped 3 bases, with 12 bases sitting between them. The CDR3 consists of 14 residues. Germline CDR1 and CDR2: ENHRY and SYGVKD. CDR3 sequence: CAIKKGSDTGELFF. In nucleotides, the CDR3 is TGTGCCATCAAAAAAGGTTCGGACACCGGGGAGCTGTTTTTT.

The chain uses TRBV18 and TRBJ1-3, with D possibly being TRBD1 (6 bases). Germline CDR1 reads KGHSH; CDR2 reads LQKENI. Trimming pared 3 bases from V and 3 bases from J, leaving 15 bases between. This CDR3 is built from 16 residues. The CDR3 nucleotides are TGTGCCAGCTCACCTACCACAGGGCTAAATGGAAACACCATATATTTT. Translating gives CASSPTTGLNGNTIYF. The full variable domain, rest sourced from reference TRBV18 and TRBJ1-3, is NAGVMQNPRHLVRRRGQEARLRCSPMKGHSHVYWYRQLPEEGLKFMVYLQKENIIDESGMPKERFSAEFPKEGPSILRIQQVVRGDSAAYFCASSPTTGLNGNTIYFGEGSWLTVV.

The CDR3 loop reads CASSEFGGLGVLTF. The CDR3 DNA is TGTGCCAGCAGTGAATTTGGGGGTTTAGGCGTCCTGACTTTC. The chain joins TRBV25-1 to TRBJ2-6, with D possibly called TRBD1 or TRBD2 (5 bases each). Germline V lookup: CDR1 MGHDK, CDR2 SYGVNS. The CDR3 length is 14 residues. V was shortened by 1 base and J by 12 bases, with 13 bases between the two germline ends.

The chain's CDR3 is CASSINPDINTGELFF. CDR3 nucleotides: TGTGCCAGTAGTATTAACCCGGACATAAACACCGGGGAGCTGTTTTTT. This chain uses TRBV19 with TRBJ2-2, with D perhaps matching TRBD1 (5 bases). This CDR3 comprises 16 residues. Trimming stripped 3 bases from V and 2 bases from J, with 13 bases between. Germline V gene lookup returns CDR1 LNHDA and CDR2 SQIVND (reference sequence).

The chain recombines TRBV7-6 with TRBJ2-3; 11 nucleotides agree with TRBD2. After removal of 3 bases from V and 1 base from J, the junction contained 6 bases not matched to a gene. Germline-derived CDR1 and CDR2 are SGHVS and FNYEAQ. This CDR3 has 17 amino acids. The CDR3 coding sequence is TGTGCCAGCAGCTTCACGACTAGCGGGGCGGGCACAGATACGCAGTATTTT. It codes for CASSFTTSGAGTDTQYF.

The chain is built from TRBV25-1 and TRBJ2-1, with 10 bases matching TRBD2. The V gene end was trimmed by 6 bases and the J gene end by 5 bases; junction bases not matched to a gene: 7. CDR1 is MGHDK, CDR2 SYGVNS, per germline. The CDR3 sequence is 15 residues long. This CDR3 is CASSYLAGVNNEQFF. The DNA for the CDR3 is TGTGCCAGCAGCTACCTAGCGGGGGTCAACAATGAGCAGTTCTTC.

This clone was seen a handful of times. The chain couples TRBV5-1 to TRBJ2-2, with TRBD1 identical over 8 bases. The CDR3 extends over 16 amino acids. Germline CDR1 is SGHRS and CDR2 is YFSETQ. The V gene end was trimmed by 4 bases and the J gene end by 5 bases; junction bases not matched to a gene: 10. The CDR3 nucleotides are TGCGCCAGCAGCCTGCGGGACAGGAGTTCAACCGGGGAGCTGTTTTTT. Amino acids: CASSLRDRSSTGELFF.